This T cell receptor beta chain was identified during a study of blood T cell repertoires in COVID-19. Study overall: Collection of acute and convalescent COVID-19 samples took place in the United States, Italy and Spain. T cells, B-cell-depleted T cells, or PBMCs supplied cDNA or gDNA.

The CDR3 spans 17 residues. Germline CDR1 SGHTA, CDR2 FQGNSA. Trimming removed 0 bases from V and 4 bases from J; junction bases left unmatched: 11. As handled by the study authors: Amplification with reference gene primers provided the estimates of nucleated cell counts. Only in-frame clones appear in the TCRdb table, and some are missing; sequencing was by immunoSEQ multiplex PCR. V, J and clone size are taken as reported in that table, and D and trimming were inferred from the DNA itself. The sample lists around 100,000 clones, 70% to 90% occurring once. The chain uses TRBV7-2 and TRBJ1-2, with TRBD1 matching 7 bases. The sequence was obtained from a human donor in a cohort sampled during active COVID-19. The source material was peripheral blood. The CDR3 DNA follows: TGTGCCAGCAGCTTAGCGGCATTATCCAGGGGGATCTATGGCTACACCTTC. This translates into CASSLAALSRGIYGYTF.